This T cell receptor beta chain appears in the sequencing data of a study of identical twins. Whole-study results and caveats: Possibly, invariant MAIT and iNKT cells partly confounded zero-insertion analyses. There was an excess of low generation probability in the out-of-frame alpha sequences that twins shared.

Everyone who donated was a healthy Caucasian. This clonotype has at least ten counts. The antigen remains undetermined. The CDR3 length is 21 residues. CDR1 is SGHAT, CDR2 FQNNGV, per germline. The J segment lost 0 bases and the V segment lost 2 bases, leaving 14 bases of the junction unmatched. Template switching, a step in the protocol, added a universal primer site, and cDNA carried unique molecular identifiers. TCRdb reprocessed the 5' RACE reads via MiXCR and lists one record per CDR3 protein. Here the sample spans about 200,000 distinct CDR3 sequences, 7.5% being singletons. The data also belong to a second study, concerning yellow fever vaccine responses in identical twins.

What was sequenced was memory (CD45RO+) T cells sorted from blood. The chain employs TRBV11-2 and TRBJ2-1; 12 nucleotides match TRBD2. The sequence was collected from a woman between 18 and 29 years old in good health. The DNA of the CDR3 is TGTGCCAGCAGCTTATTCCTTGGACTAGCGGGACCAAAATACTCCTACAATGAGCAGTTCTTC. Amino acid sequence: CASSLFLGLAGPKYSYNEQFF.